The 9 T cell receptor beta chains listed next were all sequenced from one sample in a study of shared clonotypes between healthy human individuals. Clones were read by immunoSEQ multiplex PCR, and TCRdb kept only the in-frame ones, dropping some. The table has around 650,000 clones, approximately 96% seen once. Naive CD8 cells comprised CD45RO-negative, CCR7-positively selected cells, excluding terminally differentiated effector memory CD45RA+ cells. Sequencing was done on a sample of naive CD8+ T cells sorted from blood. These receptors were taken from a young woman in good health.

The CDR3 DNA reads TGTGCCAGCAGTCCCCGCCAGGGACAGGGGTTGTACGAGCAGTACTTC. Protein: CASSPRQGQGLYEQYF. V and J are TRBV27 and TRBJ2-7, with TRBD1 identical over 10 bases. Germline CDR1 MNHEY, CDR2 SMNVEV (reference sequence). The V and J ends lost 5 bases and 4 bases, in that order; junction bases with no gene match: 11. This CDR3 is built from 16 residues.

The chain combines TRBV28 with TRBJ1-2; the D gene is possibly TRBD1 (5 bases). CDR1 and CDR2 from the germline V gene are MDHEN and SYDVKM. The CDR3 extends over 13 amino acids. V lost 2 bases to trimming and J lost 6 bases, with 10 bases between them. CDR3 sequence: CASSLRGAHGYTF. CDR3 DNA sequence: TGTGCCAGCAGTTTAAGGGGCGCTCATGGCTACACCTTC.

The V gene is TRBV5-4, the J gene TRBJ2-2, with 10 bases matching TRBD2. The CDR3 length is 15 residues. Per germline, CDR1 SGHNT and CDR2 YYREEE (reference sequence). V lost 7 bases and J lost 2; bases outside the gene matches: 5. CDR3 DNA: TGTGCCAGCGCTAGCGGGAGTATAAACACCGGGGAGCTGTTTTTT. Its translation is CASASGSINTGELFF.

The rearrangement joins TRBV19 to TRBJ2-7; 11 nucleotides agree with TRBD2. After removal of 10 bases from V and 2 bases from J, the junction contained 7 bases not matched to a gene. Per the germline V gene, CDR1 is LNHDA and CDR2 is SQIVND (reference sequence). CDR3 length equals 14 residues. CDR3 in amino acids: CATSGLAGPYEQYF. The CDR3 DNA follows: TGTGCCACCTCAGGACTAGCGGGCCCCTACGAGCAGTACTTC.

The rearrangement links TRBV28 to TRBJ2-3; D not certain. The CDR3 runs to 15 residues. V was pared by 5 bases and J by 5 bases, with 17 bases between. Germline CDR1 reads MDHEN; CDR2 reads SYDVKM. As DNA, the CDR3 is TGTGCCAGCAGTCTGGGCTACCAAGGCATAGATACGCAGTATTTT. The encoded protein is CASSLGYQGIDTQYF.

This chain uses TRBV28 with TRBJ1-2; TRBD1 might be the D (6 bases). V was trimmed by 8 bases and J by 3 bases, leaving 16 bases between them. Germline V gene data show CDR1 as MDHEN and CDR2 as SYDVKM. This CDR3 comprises 14 residues. CDR3 nucleotide sequence: TGTGCCAGCGCTGGGGGCTCTTCGGACTATGGCTACACCTTC. Its translation: CASAGGSSDYGYTF.

This sequence joins TRBV6-1 and TRBJ2-1; possibly TRBD2 for D (6 bases). Trimming took off 1 base at V and 3 bases at J, with 13 bases between the two ends. The CDR3 spans 16 residues. Germline V gene data show CDR1 as MNHNS and CDR2 as SASEGT. CDR3 region: CASSEVGTRNYNEQFF. The CDR3 DNA follows: TGTGCCAGCAGTGAAGTCGGGACTCGAAACTACAATGAGCAGTTCTTC.

On this clone: The same CDR3 can be traced to other DNA sequences in this sample. The chain recombines TRBV27 with TRBJ1-4, with D perhaps TRBD1 (5 bases). The ends were cut back, 0 bases at V and 3 bases at J, with 5 bases in the middle. Germline V CDR1 and CDR2: MNHEY, SMNVEV (reference sequence). CDR3 length: 14 residues. CDR3 sequence: CASSLSGANEKLFF. The CDR3 DNA is TGTGCCAGCAGTTTATCAGGGGCTAATGAAAAACTGTTTTTT. The full variable domain, with the rest looked up from reference TRBV27 and TRBJ1-4, is EAQVTQNPRYLITVTGKKLTVTCSQNMNHEYMSWYRQDPGLGLRQIYYSMNVEVTDKGDVPEGYKVSRKEKRNFPLILESPSPNQTSLYFCASSLSGANEKLFFGSGTQLSVL.

The chain carries TRBV4-1 and TRBJ2-7; D ambiguous. Per germline, CDR1 MGHRA and CDR2 YSYEKL. Trimming left V 1 base short and J 2 bases short, with 6 bases between. The CDR3 extends over 13 amino acids. CDR3 residues: CASSQVEAYEQYF. The CDR3, as DNA: TGCGCCAGCAGCCAAGTTGAGGCCTACGAGCAGTACTTC.